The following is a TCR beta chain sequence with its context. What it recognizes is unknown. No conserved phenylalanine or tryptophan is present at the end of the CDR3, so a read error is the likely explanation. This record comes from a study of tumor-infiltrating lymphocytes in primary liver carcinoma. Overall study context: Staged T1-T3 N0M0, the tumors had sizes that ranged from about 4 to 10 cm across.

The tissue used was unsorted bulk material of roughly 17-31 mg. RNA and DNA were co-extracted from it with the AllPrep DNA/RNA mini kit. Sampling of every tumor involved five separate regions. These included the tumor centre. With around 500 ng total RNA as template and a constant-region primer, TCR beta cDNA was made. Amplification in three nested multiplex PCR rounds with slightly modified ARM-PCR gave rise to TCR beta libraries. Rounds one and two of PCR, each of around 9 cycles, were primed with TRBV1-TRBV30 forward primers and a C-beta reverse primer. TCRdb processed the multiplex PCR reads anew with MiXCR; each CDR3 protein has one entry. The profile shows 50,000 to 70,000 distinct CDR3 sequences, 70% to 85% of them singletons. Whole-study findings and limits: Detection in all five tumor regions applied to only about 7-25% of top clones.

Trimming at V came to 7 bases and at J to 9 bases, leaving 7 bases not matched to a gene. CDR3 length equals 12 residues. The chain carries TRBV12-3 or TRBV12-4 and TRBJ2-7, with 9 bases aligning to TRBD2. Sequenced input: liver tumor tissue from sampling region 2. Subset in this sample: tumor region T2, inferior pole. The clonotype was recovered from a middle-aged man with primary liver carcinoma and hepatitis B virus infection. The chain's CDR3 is CASTAGGSLQYY. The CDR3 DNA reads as TGTGCCAGCACAGCGGGAGGCAGTTTGCAGTACTAC.